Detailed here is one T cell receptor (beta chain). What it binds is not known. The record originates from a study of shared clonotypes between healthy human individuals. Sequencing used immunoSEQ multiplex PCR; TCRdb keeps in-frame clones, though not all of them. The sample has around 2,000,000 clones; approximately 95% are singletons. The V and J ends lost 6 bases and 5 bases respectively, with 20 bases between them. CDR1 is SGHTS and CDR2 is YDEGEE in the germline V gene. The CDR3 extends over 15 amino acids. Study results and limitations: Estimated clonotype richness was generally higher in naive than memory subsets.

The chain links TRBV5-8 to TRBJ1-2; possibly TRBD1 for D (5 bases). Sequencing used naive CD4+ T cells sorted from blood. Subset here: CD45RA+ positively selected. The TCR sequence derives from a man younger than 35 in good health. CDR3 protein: CASIASGTGYYGYTF. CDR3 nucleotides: TGTGCCAGCATCGCCTCCGGTACAGGATATTATGGCTACACCTTC.